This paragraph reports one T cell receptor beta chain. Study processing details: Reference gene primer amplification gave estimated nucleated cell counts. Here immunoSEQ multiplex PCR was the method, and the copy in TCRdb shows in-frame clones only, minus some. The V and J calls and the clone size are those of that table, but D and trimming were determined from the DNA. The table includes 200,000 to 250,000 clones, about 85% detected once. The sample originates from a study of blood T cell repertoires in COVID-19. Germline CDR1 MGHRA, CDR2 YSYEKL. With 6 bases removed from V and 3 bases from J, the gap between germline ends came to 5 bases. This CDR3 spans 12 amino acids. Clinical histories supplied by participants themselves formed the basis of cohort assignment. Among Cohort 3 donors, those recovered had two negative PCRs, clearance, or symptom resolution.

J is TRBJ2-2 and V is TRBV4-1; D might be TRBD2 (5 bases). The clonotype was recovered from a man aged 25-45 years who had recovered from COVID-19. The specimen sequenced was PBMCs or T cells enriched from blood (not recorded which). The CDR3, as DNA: TGCGCCAGCAGGGAGGACACCGGGGAGCTGTTTTTT. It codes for CASREDTGELFF.